These 25 T cell receptor beta chains share one sample of origin, sequenced in a study of shared clonotypes between healthy human individuals. Libraries were prepared by immunoSEQ multiplex PCR; TCRdb keeps only in-frame clonotypes and omits some of them. Here the sample spans 2,500,000 or so clones, 90% to 95% being singletons. The sequencing input was naive CD4+ T cells sorted from blood. The subset is: CD45RA+ positively selected. The receptors were gathered from a man in his late teens or twenties in good health.

This clone was seen a single time. The V gene is TRBV7-8, the J gene TRBJ2-3, with 7 bases that match TRBD2. The V segment lost 1 base and the J segment 2 bases; nucleotides outside the gene matches: 6. The V gene's germline CDR1 is SGHVS and CDR2 FQNEAQ. The CDR3 runs 16 residues. CDR3 DNA: TGTGCCAGCAGCTTAGGGGCCGCGGGGGTCACAGATACGCAGTATTTT. Translating it yields CASSLGAAGVTDTQYF.

The rearrangement uses TRBV18 and TRBJ1-1; no reliable D call. The CDR3 has 14 amino acids. V lost 0 bases and J 0 bases, leaving 5 bases between the germline ends. Germline assignment: CDR1 KGHSH and CDR2 LQKENI. The CDR3 sequence: CASSPPKVNTEAFF. The CDR3 region has the DNA TGTGCCAGCTCACCACCGAAAGTGAACACTGAAGCTTTCTTT.

V gene TRBV28 combines with J gene TRBJ1-5; D may be TRBD1 (5 bases). The length of the CDR3 is 11 residues. Trimming left V 6 bases short and J 15 bases short, with 15 bases between. CDR1 MDHEN and CDR2 SYDVKM come from the germline V gene. In DNA, the CDR3 is TGTGCCAGCAGGTCCGGGGGGACCACGCATTTT. This codes for CASRSGGTTHF.

This clone was observed once. V and J are TRBV28 and TRBJ1-5; D perhaps matches TRBD1 (6 bases). V gave up 3 bases and J gave up 2 bases, with 11 bases separating them. The CDR3 is made up of 15 amino acids. Germline loops: CDR1 MDHEN, CDR2 SYDVKM. The CDR3 region has the DNA TGTGCCAGCAGTTTTGGGCAGGGGCGCAATCAGCCCCAGCATTTT. Translated, it gives CASSFGQGRNQPQHF. Looking up the rest from reference TRBV28 and TRBJ1-5 gives the full variable domain: DVKVTQSSRYLVKRTGEKVFLECVQDMDHENMFWYRQDPGLGLRLIYFSYDVKMKEKGDIPEGYSVSREKKERFSLILESASTNQTSMYLCASSFGQGRNQPQHFGDGTRLSIL.

Concerning this clone: The identical CDR3 is also encoded by other nucleotide sequences in the sample. The chain combines TRBV9 with TRBJ2-7; D gene uncertain. The CDR3 covers 14 residues. The V gene lost 0 bases and the J gene lost 4 bases, with 11 bases spanning the gap. Germline assignment: CDR1 SGDLS and CDR2 YYNGEE. CDR3 DNA: TGTGCCAGCAGCGTAGCTGATCGAGCATACGAGCAGTACTTC. Its translation: CASSVADRAYEQYF.

In this sample, this clone turned up a few times. The genes are TRBV5-1 and TRBJ1-1; D is undetermined. CDR3 length equals 14 residues. In germline, CDR1 is SGHRS, CDR2 YFSETQ. V was cut by 4 bases and J by 1 base, with 11 bases left in between. The DNA for the CDR3 is TGCGCCAGCAGCGACATGGTGGGGAACACTGAAGCTTTCTTT. Translated: CASSDMVGNTEAFF.

This sequence joins TRBV12-2 and TRBJ2-3; TRBD2 is the table's D call, not checked against the DNA. TRBV12-2 is labeled a pseudogene. This CDR3 is 16 amino acids long. The DNA for the CDR3 is TGTGCAAGTCCCCCAGAGGAGGGAGTCTCGGGCGATACGCAGTATTTT. Translated: CASPPEEGVSGDTQYF.

This chain uses TRBV5-1 with TRBJ2-2; TRBD2 is a possible D gene (6 bases). Germline CDR1 and CDR2: SGHRS and YFSETQ. CDR3 length equals 16 residues. V lost 4 bases, J lost 5 bases, and 18 bases lay in between. Written as DNA, the CDR3 is TGCGCCAGCAGCCTCAAGATCGGAGGGGAGACCGGGGAGCTGTTTTTT. As protein: CASSLKIGGETGELFF.

The chain combines TRBV19 with TRBJ2-1, with 10 bases that match TRBD1. V gave up 7 bases and J gave up 8 bases; unmatched junction bases: 5. The germline CDR1 and CDR2 sequences are LNHDA and SQIVND (reference sequence). The CDR3 runs 13 residues. CDR3 in DNA: TGTGCCAGTAAGGACAGGGGGACGGATGAGCAGTTCTTC. Protein sequence: CASKDRGTDEQFF. Supplemented by reference TRBV19 and TRBJ2-1, the full variable domain reads DGGITQSPKYLFRKEGQNVTLSCEQNLNHDAMYWYRQDPGQGLRLIYYSQIVNDFQKGDIAEGYSVSREKKESFPLTVTSAQKNPTAFYLCASKDRGTDEQFFGPGTRLTVL.

Comments on this clone: Relative to the germline gene, one junction end is altered; a read error may explain this. The chain is built from TRBV7-9 and TRBJ2-7; D may be TRBD2 (6 bases). The germline V gene has CDR1 SEHNR and CDR2 FQNEAQ (reference sequence). The CDR3 is made up of 14 amino acids. DNA of the CDR3: TGTGCCAGCAGCCCGACTAGTTTTCTTTCGACGAAATGGTTC. Encoded protein: CASSPTSFLSTKWF.

The rearrangement links TRBV6-1 to TRBJ1-5; the match to TRBD1 covers 7 bases. The CDR3 loop spans 17 amino acids. CDR1 MNHNS and CDR2 SASEGT come from the germline V gene. V lost 4 bases to trimming and J lost 2 bases; unmatched junction nucleotides: 11. CDR3 residues: CASSAWTGGGRNQPQHF. In DNA form, the CDR3 reads TGTGCCAGCAGTGCATGGACAGGTGGGGGTCGCAATCAGCCCCAGCATTTT.

CDR3 in DNA: TGTGCCAGCACCCCGACAGGGACCTTCAATCAGCCCCAGCATTTT. Encoded protein: CASTPTGTFNQPQHF. The chain carries TRBV6-1 and TRBJ1-5, with TRBD1 identical over 7 bases. This CDR3 has 15 amino acids. Germline lookup yields CDR1 MNHNS and CDR2 SASEGT. Trimming took 7 bases from V and 3 from J; bases not matched to a gene: 9.

This clone appeared once. The chain couples TRBV5-4 to TRBJ2-7; no reliable D call. This CDR3 is built from 13 residues. Trimming left V 0 bases short and J 5 bases short, with 9 bases between. Germline V gene sequence: CDR1 SGHNT, CDR2 YYREEE (reference sequence). The CDR3 sequence: CASSLVGVNEQYF. Written as DNA, the CDR3 is TGTGCCAGCAGCTTGGTGGGTGTTAACGAGCAGTACTTC.

The count of this clone is one. The J gene is TRBJ1-2, the V gene TRBV28, with D tentatively TRBD1 (5 bases). This CDR3 region has 12 residues. Germline V gives CDR1 MDHEN, CDR2 SYDVKM. V was cut by 4 bases and J by 7 bases, with 10 bases left in between. The CDR3 spells CASSSRVSGYTF. DNA of the CDR3: TGTGCCAGCAGTTCCAGGGTTTCTGGCTACACCTTC.

The V gene is TRBV5-4, the J gene TRBJ2-1; TRBD1 aligns across 7 bases. This CDR3 has 15 amino acids. The V and J ends lost 4 bases and 0 bases, in that order; junction bases with no gene match: 4. In germline, CDR1 is SGHNT, CDR2 YYREEE (reference sequence). The chain's CDR3 is CASSPDRSSYNEQFF. CDR3 bases: TGTGCCAGCAGCCCGGACAGGAGCTCCTACAATGAGCAGTTCTTC.

This chain links TRBV4-2 with TRBJ1-5; 7 bases match TRBD1. V was pared by 0 bases and J by 4 bases, with 6 bases of the junction left unmatched. Germline V gene lookup returns CDR1 LGHNA and CDR2 YNFKEQ. The CDR3 loop spans 16 amino acids. The CDR3 coding sequence is TGTGCCAGCAGCCAAGATGGCAGGGGGGAGAATCAGCCCCAGCATTTT. This codes for CASSQDGRGENQPQHF.

A single count supports this clone. This rearrangement joins TRBV6-6 to TRBJ1-1, with 9 nucleotides matching TRBD1. CDR3 length: 15 residues. V lost 6 bases and J lost 4; bases outside the gene matches: 9. In germline, CDR1 is MNHNY, CDR2 SVGAGI (reference sequence). The CDR3 nucleotides read TGTGCCAGCAGACCCCCACAGGGGGCGTCCACTGAAGCTTTCTTT. It specifies CASRPPQGASTEAFF.

The chain couples TRBV5-4 to TRBJ1-6; 10 bases are shared with TRBD1. V shed 3 bases, J shed 13 bases, and the junction held 16 bases outside the gene matches. CDR3 length equals 17 residues. In germline, CDR1 is SGHNT, CDR2 YYREEE (reference sequence). The CDR3 reads CASSSPTGGLTSGPLHF. DNA for the CDR3: TGTGCCAGCAGCTCTCCGACAGGGGGCCTTACCTCGGGGCCCCTCCACTTT.

The V call is TRBV27, the J call TRBJ1-3; D is possibly TRBD1 (6 bases). The CDR3 consists of 15 residues. V shed 7 bases and J shed 3 bases, with 16 bases lying between them. Germline CDR1 and CDR2: MNHEY and SMNVEV (reference sequence). The CDR3 DNA reads as TGTGCCAGCACGGGGGGGCAGGGGAGTGGAAACACCATATATTTT. Protein: CASTGGQGSGNTIYF.

The V gene is TRBV7-9, the J gene TRBJ1-2; the D is unclear. The CDR3 runs to 13 residues. Germline V gene lookup returns CDR1 SEHNR and CDR2 FQNEAQ (reference sequence). V lost 3 bases to trimming and J lost 9 bases, with 14 bases between them. CDR3 protein: CASSLFQDRSYTF. The CDR3 DNA sequence: TGTGCCAGCAGCTTGTTCCAGGATAGAAGCTACACCTTC.

The J gene is TRBJ1-6, the V gene TRBV6-5, with D hard to call. The CDR3 extends over 15 amino acids. V was cut by 8 bases and J by 8 bases, with 19 bases left in between. The V gene's germline CDR1 is MNHEY and CDR2 SVGAGI. CDR3 sequence: CASRRSGLSDSPLHF. CDR3 nucleotide sequence: TGTGCCAGCCGCCGTAGTGGCCTCAGTGATTCACCCCTCCACTTT.

The chain joins TRBV2 to TRBJ2-1, with no clear D. This CDR3 spans 14 amino acids. Per the germline V gene, CDR1 is SNHLY and CDR2 is FYNNEI. Deletions cut 3 bases from V and 7 bases from J, with 13 bases between. The CDR3 DNA reads TGTGCCAGCAGTGAGATGGAGAACCAAAATGAGCAGTTCTTC. It codes for CASSEMENQNEQFF.

The genes are TRBV14 and TRBJ2-5; tentative D call: TRBD2 (5 bases). V lost 5 bases and J 2 bases, leaving 9 bases between the germline ends. The CDR3 is 13 amino acids. Germline V lookup: CDR1 SGHDN, CDR2 FVKESK. The CDR3 sequence is CASSFGLQETQYF. DNA of the CDR3: TGTGCCAGCAGCTTCGGACTTCAAGAGACCCAGTACTTC.

This chain joins TRBV5-1 and TRBJ2-2; 9 bases are shared with TRBD1. Per germline, CDR1 SGHRS and CDR2 YFSETQ. The CDR3 is made up of 14 amino acids. V lost 6 bases and J lost 4; bases outside the gene matches: 4. This chain's CDR3 is CASKVTGGTGELFF. CDR3 bases: TGCGCCAGCAAAGTGACAGGGGGCACCGGGGAGCTGTTTTTT. Combining the CDR3 with reference TRBV5-1 and TRBJ2-2 gives the whole variable domain KAGVTQTPRYLIKTRGQQVTLSCSPISGHRSVSWYQQTPGQGLQFLFEYFSETQRNKGNFPGRFSGRQFSNSRSEMNVSTLELGDSALYLCASKVTGGTGELFFGEGSRLTVL.

The CDR3 DNA reads TGTGCCAGCAGCCAAGGCCCCGGGACAGGGTATAATGAGCAGTTCTTC. This encodes CASSQGPGTGYNEQFF. V gene TRBV14 combines with J gene TRBJ2-1; 9 bases match TRBD1. J gave up 7 bases and V 1 base, and 8 bases lay outside the gene matches. This CDR3 is built from 16 residues. Germline V CDR1 and CDR2: SGHDN, FVKESK.